This T cell receptor beta chain was sequenced in a study of PD-1 blockade in classical Hodgkin lymphoma. Method: immunoSEQ multiplex PCR; TCRdb's copy keeps in-frame clones and lacks some. The sample carries some 25,000 clones, less than 75% recorded once. Stated time point: cycle 4 day 1 (C4D1), after five to seven weeks of nivolumab. The patients all showed relapse after autologous stem cell transplantation, while their brentuximab vedotin exposure varied. Points on this clone: Its antigen is not identified.

Points from the study as a whole: Reported findings placed baseline TCR diversity lower in newly diagnosed patients (compared with healthy donors). TCR diversity rose significantly by C4D1 in CD4+ but not CD8+ cells.

The source was peripheral blood mononuclear cells (PBMCs), collected before the fourth cycle of nivolumab. The origin of this receptor is a human donor with classical Hodgkin lymphoma.

CDR3 nucleotide sequence: TGTGCCGGAGGGACAGGGGGTCACTATGGCTACACCTTC. Translated: CAGGTGGHYGYTF. V gene TRBV2 combines with J gene TRBJ1-2; 11 bases line up with TRBD1. The CDR3 sequence is 13 residues long. Germline loops: CDR1 SNHLY, CDR2 FYNNEI. Trimming at V came to 11 bases and at J to 3 bases, leaving 5 bases not matched to a gene.